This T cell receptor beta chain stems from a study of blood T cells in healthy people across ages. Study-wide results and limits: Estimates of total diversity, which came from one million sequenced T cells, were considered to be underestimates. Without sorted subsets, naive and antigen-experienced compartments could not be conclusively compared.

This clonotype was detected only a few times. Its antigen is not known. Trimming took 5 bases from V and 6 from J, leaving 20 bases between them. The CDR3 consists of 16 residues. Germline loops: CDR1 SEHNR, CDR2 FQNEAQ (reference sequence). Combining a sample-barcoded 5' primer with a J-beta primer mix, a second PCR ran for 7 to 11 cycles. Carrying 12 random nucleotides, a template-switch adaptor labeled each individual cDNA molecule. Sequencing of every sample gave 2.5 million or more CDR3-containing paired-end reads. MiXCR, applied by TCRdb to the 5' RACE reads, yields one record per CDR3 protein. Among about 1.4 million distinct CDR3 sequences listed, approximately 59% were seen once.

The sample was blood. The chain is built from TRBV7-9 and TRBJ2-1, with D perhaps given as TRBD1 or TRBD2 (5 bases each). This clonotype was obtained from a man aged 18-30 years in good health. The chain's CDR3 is CASSPMGVRGGNEQFF. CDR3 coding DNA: TGTGCCAGCAGCCCGATGGGGGTGCGCGGAGGCAATGAGCAGTTCTTC.